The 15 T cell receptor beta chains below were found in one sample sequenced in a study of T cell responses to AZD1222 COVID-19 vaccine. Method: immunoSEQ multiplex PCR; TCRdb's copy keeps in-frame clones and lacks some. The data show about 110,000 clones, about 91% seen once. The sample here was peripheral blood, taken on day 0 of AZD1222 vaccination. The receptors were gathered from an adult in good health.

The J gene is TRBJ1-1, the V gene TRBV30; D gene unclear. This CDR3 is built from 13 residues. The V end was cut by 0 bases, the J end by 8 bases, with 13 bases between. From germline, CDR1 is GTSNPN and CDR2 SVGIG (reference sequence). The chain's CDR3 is CAWSVYGPSEAFF. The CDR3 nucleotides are TGTGCCTGGAGTGTGTACGGGCCATCAGAAGCTTTCTTT.

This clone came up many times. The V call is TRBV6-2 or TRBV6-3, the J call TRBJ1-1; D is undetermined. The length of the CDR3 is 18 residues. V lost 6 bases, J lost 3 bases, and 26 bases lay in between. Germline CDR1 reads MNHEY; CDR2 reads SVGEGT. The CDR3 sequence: CASSSRDKRQKTDTEAFF. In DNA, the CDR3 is TGTGCCAGCAGCTCCCGCGACAAACGCCAGAAAACGGACACTGAAGCTTTCTTT.

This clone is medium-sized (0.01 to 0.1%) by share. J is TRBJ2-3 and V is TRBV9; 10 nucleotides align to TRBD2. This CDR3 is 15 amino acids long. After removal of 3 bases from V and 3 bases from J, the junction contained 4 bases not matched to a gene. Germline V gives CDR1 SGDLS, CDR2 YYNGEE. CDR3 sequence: CASSALAGPTDTQYF. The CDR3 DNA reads TGTGCCAGCAGCGCACTAGCGGGGCCGACAGATACGCAGTATTTT. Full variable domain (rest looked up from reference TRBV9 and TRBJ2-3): DSGVTQTPKHLITATGQRVTLRCSPRSGDLSVYWYQQSLDQGLQFLIQYYNGEERAKGNILERFSAQQFPDLHSELNLSSLELGDSALYFCASSALAGPTDTQYFGPGTRLTVL.

The CDR3 sequence is CASSPWDRGREKLFF. For the CDR3, the DNA is TGCGCCAGCAGCCCGTGGGACAGGGGGCGGGAAAAACTGTTTTTT. The chain has TRBV5-1 and TRBJ1-4, with 12 bases lining up with TRBD1. The germline CDR1 and CDR2 sequences are SGHRS and YFSETQ. Trimming at V came to 4 bases and at J to 8 bases, leaving 6 bases not matched to a gene. The CDR3 loop spans 15 amino acids.

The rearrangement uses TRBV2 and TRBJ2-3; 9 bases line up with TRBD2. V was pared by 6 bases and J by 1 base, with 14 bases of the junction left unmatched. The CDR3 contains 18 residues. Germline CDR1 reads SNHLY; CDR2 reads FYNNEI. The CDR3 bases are TGTGCCAGCAGAGCCCGTCTCGCGGGGGGGCACCGCACAGATACGCAGTATTTT. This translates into CASRARLAGGHRTDTQYF.

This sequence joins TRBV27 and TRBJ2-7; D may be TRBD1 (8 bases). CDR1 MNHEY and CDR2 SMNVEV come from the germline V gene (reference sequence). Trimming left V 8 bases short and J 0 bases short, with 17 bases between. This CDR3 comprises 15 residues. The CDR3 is CASGRGDRSSYEQYF. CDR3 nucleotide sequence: TGTGCCAGCGGACGGGGGGACAGGAGCTCCTACGAGCAGTACTTC.

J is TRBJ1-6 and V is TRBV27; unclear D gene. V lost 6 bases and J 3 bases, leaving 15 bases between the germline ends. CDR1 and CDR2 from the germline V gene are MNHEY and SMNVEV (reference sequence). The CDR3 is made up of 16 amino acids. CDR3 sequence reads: CASSLRDPLYNSPLHF. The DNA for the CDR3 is TGTGCCAGCAGCCTCCGGGATCCCCTCTATAATTCACCCCTCCACTTT.

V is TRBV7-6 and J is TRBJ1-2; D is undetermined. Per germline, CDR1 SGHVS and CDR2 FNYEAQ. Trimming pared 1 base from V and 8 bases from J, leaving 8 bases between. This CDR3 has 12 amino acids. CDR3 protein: CASSLVGEGYTF. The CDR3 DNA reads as TGTGCCAGCAGCTTAGTGGGCGAAGGCTACACCTTC.

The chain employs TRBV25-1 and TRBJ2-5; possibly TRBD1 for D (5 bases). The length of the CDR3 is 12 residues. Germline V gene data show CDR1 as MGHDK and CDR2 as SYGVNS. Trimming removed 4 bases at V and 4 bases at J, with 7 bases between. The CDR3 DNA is TGTGCCAGCAGTGCCCAGGGAGAGACCCAGTACTTC. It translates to CASSAQGETQYF. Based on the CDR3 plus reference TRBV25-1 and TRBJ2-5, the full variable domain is EADIYQTPRYLVIGTGKKITLECSQTMGHDKMYWYQQDPGMELHLIHYSYGVNSTEKGDLSSESTVSRIRTEHFPLTLESARPSHTSQYLCASSAQGETQYFGPGTRLLVL.

CDR3 DNA sequence: TGTGCCACCAGCAGAGCGGCTACCTATGGCTACACCTTC. Translated, it gives CATSRAATYGYTF. The genes are TRBV15 and TRBJ1-2, with no clear D. This CDR3 spans 13 amino acids. Germline lookup yields CDR1 LNHNV and CDR2 YYDKDF (reference sequence). The V and J ends lost 1 base and 4 bases respectively, with 7 bases between them.

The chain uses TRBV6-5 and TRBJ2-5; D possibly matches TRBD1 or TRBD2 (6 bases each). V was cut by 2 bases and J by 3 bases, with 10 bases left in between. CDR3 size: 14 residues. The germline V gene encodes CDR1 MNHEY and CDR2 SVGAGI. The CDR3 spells CASSYNGGEETQYF. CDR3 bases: TGTGCCAGCAGTTACAACGGGGGCGAAGAGACCCAGTACTTC.

CDR3 in DNA: TGCGCCAGCAGTTTCTACAATGAGCAGTTCTTC. Amino acids: CASSFYNEQFF. The V and J genes are TRBV10-2 and TRBJ2-1; D remains ambiguous. The CDR3 has 11 amino acids. Germline V gene lookup returns CDR1 WSHSY and CDR2 SAAADI. Deletions cut 5 bases from V and 3 bases from J, with 2 bases between.

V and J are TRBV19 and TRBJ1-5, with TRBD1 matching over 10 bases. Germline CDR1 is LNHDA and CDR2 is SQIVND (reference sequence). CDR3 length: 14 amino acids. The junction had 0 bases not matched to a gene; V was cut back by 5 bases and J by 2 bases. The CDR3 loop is CASSGTGGNQPQHF. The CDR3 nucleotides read TGTGCCAGTAGTGGGACAGGGGGCAATCAGCCCCAGCATTTT.

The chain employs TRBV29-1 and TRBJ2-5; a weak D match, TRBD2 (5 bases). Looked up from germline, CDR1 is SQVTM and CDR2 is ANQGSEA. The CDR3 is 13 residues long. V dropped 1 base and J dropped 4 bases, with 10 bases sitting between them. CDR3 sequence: CSVEAGFGETQYF. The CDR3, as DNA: TGCAGCGTTGAAGCGGGGTTTGGAGAGACCCAGTACTTC.

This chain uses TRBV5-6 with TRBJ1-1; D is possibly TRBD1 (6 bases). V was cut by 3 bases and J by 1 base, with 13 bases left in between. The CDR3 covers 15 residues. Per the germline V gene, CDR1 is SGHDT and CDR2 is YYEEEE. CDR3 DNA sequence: TGTGCCAGCAGCTGGGCCGGGGGGCCGAACACTGAAGCTTTCTTT. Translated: CASSWAGGPNTEAFF. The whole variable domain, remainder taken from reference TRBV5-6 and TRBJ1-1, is DAGVTQSPTHLIKTRGQQVTLRCSPKSGHDTVSWYQQALGQGPQFIFQYYEEEERQRGNFPDRFSGHQFPNYSSELNVNALLLGDSALYLCASSWAGGPNTEAFFGQGTRLTVV.